This T cell receptor (beta chain) appears in the sequencing data of a study of patients and donors after allogeneic stem cell transplantation. V dropped 2 bases and J dropped 7 bases, with 9 bases sitting between them. The CDR3 runs to 12 residues. CDR1 is SGHDT and CDR2 is YYEEEE in the germline V gene. TCRdb recomputed calls from the RT-PCR reads with MiXCR, one row per CDR3 protein. The sample yields approximately 210,000 distinct CDR3 sequences, around two fifths seen once. V and J are TRBV5-6 and TRBJ1-1; a possible D gene is TRBD1 (5 bases). The material sequenced was blood, either unsorted or a sorted T cell fraction (not recorded which). The TCR comes from a human donor who was either an allogeneic HSCT recipient or a stem cell or donor lymphocyte infusion donor (not recorded which). It is not recorded whose cells these are; they may come from a transplant donor. CDR3 in DNA: TGTGCCAGCAGCTTTGGCGGGGGTGAAGCTTTCTTT. It yields the protein CASSFGGGEAFF.